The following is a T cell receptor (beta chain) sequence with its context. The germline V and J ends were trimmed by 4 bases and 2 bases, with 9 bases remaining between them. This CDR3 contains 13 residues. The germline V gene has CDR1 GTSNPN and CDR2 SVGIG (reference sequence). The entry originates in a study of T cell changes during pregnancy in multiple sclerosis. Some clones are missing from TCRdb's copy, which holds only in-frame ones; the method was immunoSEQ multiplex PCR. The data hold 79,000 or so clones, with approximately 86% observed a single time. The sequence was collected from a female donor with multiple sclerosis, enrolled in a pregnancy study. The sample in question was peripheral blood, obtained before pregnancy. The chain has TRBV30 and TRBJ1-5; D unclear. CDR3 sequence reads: CAWNSLRNQPQHF. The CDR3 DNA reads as TGTGCCTGGAATAGCCTCCGCAATCAGCCCCAGCATTTT.